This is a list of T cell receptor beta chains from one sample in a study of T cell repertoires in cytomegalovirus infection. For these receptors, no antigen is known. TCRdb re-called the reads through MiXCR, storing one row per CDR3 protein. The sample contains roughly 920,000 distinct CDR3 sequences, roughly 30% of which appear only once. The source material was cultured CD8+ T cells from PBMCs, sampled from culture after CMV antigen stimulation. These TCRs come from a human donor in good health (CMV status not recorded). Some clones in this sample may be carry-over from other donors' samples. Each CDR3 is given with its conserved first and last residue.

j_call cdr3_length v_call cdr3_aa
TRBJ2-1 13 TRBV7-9 CASSLGTRDEQFF
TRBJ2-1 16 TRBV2 CASKGSSGGTYNEQFF
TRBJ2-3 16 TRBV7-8 CASSLATSLSTDTQYF
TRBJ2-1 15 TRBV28 CASRQTSGAYNEQFF
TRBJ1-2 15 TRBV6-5 CASSQRQAANYGYTF
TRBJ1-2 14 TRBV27 CASSAGGANYGYTF
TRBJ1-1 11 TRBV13 CASSLDPELLF
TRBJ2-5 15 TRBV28 CASRRTGGAGETQYF
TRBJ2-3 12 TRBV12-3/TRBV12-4 CASSFRPDTQYF
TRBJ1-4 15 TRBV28 CASSLGSGPGEKLFF
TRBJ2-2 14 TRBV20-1 CSAIDLSNTGELFF
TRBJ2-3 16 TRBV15 CATSRTGGRSTDTQYF
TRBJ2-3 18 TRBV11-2 CASSYGIVSGGSGDTQYF
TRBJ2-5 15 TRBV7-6 CASSLDGGEGETQYF
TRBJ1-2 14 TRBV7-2 CASSLPGQNYGYTF
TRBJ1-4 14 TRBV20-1 CSARPGTVNEKLFF
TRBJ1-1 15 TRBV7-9 CASSSPGRKNTEAFF
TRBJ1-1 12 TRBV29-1 CSAYTTPTEAFF
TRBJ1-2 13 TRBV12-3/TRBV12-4 CASSLESSYGYTF
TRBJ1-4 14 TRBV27 CASSLGGAYEKLFF
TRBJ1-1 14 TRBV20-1 CSARGAVTNTEAFF
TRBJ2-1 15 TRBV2 CASSDRLAANNEQFF